This section outlines one T cell receptor beta chain sequence together with its context. Antigen specificity is unknown. Template switching introduced a universal primer site, and the cDNA bore unique molecular identifiers. TCRdb reanalysed the 5' RACE reads using MiXCR and keeps one entry per CDR3 protein. The sample includes a few hundred thousand distinct CDR3 sequences, roughly 15% of them seen just once. Trimming took 1 base from V and 4 from J, leaving 11 bases between them. Germline values: CDR1 SGHTA, CDR2 FQGNSA. This CDR3 spans 14 amino acids. The data were taken from a study of identical twins. Study-wide findings and caveats: Out-of-frame TCR alpha sharing in monozygotic twins exceeded recombination model predictions.

This sample was also put to use in a study of yellow fever vaccine responses in identical twins. That study adds: Twins' T cell vaccine responses reportedly looked partly convergent, partly personalized.

V gene TRBV7-2 combines with J gene TRBJ2-7; perhaps TRBD2 as D (6 bases). Sequenced input: CD4+ T cells sorted from blood. The source of this sequence is a woman younger than 30 in good health. The CDR3 DNA reads TGTGCCAGCAGCTTAGTCGGGGAGGCTTACGAGCAGTACTTC. It yields the protein CASSLVGEAYEQYF. Based on the CDR3 plus reference TRBV7-2 and TRBJ2-7, the full variable domain is GAGVSQSPSNKVTEKGKDVELRCDPISGHTALYWYRQSLGQGLEFLIYFQGNSAPDKSGLPSDRFSAERTGGSVSTLTIQRTQQEDSAVYLCASSLVGEAYEQYFGPGTRLTVT.